These T cell receptor beta chains were read from a single sample in a study of T-cell reconstitution after alpha-beta-depleted transplantation in children. MiXCR, applied by TCRdb to the PCR reads, yields one record per CDR3 protein. In the table there are about 120,000 distinct CDR3 sequences, about a tenth of which are singletons. Source: PBMCs, taken before TCRalphabeta/CD19-depleted stem cell transplant. The receptors shown here come from a boy between 2 and 10 years old with acute lymphoblastic leukemia, due to receive a stem cell transplant. The conserved cysteine and the conserved F or W are not part of the CDR3 here. Each record gives: V gene, CDR3 length, J gene, clone size, CDR3 protein. Rows give clone size only sometimes, using once, few, many, or a class for an expanded clone.

v_gene: TRBV3-1; len: 13; j_gene: TRBJ1-5; abundance: once; CDR3aa: ASSQGRNSNQPQH
v_gene: TRBV15; len: 15; j_gene: TRBJ2-1; abundance: few; CDR3aa: ATSRDSLGTRPNKQF
v_gene: TRBV5-1; len: 13; j_gene: TRBJ2-7; abundance: few; CDR3aa: ASSLPTSGGYEQY
v_gene: TRBV28; len: 13; j_gene: TRBJ2-1; abundance: -; CDR3aa: ASRLGAPYYNEQF
v_gene: TRBV5-1; len: 14; j_gene: TRBJ1-1; abundance: -; CDR3aa: ATSLVGGPTSTEAF
v_gene: TRBV5-5; len: 14; j_gene: TRBJ2-2; abundance: -; CDR3aa: ASSFAGGPSGGELF
v_gene: TRBV7-9; len: 14; j_gene: TRBJ1-1; abundance: few; CDR3aa: ASSLRGTGGLTEAF
v_gene: TRBV5-1; len: 16; j_gene: TRBJ2-3; abundance: many; CDR3aa: ASSSTTPQHSGADTQY
v_gene: TRBV5-1; len: 13; j_gene: TRBJ2-1; abundance: many; CDR3aa: ASSLIYRVYNEQF
v_gene: TRBV12-3/TRBV12-4; len: 16; j_gene: TRBJ2-1; abundance: -; CDR3aa: ASSLGRQPMSSYNEQF
v_gene: TRBV5-1; len: 11; j_gene: TRBJ2-7; abundance: -; CDR3aa: ASSPQGLYEQY
v_gene: TRBV5-1; len: 13; j_gene: TRBJ1-4; abundance: few; CDR3aa: ASSLAELPREKLF
v_gene: TRBV12-3/TRBV12-4; len: 12; j_gene: TRBJ1-2; abundance: -; CDR3aa: ASSLRDRGYGYT
v_gene: TRBV11-2; len: 12; j_gene: TRBJ2-7; abundance: -; CDR3aa: ASSLAPAVYEQY
v_gene: TRBV6-5; len: 16; j_gene: TRBJ1-2; abundance: -; CDR3aa: ASSYGRNRGTVRDGYT